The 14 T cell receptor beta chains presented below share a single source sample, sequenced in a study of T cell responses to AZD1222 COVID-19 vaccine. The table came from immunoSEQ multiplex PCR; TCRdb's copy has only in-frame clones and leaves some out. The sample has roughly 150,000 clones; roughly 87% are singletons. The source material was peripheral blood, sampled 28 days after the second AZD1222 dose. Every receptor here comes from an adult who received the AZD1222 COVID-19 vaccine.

CDR3 amino acids: CAWGRLAGVAEQFF. The DNA of the CDR3 is TGTGCCTGGGGCAGACTAGCGGGGGTAGCTGAGCAGTTCTTC. J is TRBJ2-1 and V is TRBV30; 12 positions match TRBD2. The CDR3 spans 14 residues. V dropped 5 bases and J dropped 9; count of bases not matched to a gene: 8. CDR1 is GTSNPN and CDR2 is SVGIG in the germline V gene (reference sequence).

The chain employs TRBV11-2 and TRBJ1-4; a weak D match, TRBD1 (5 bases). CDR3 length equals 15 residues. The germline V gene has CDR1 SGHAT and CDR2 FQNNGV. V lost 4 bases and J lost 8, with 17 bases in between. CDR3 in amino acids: CASSSGWGVREKLFF. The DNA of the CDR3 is TGTGCCAGCAGCTCAGGTTGGGGGGTAAGGGAAAAACTGTTTTTT.

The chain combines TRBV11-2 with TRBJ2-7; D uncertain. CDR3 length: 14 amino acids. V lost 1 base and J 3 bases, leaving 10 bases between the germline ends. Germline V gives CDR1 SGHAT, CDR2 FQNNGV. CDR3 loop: CASSLGTASYEQYF. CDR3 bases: TGTGCCAGCAGCTTAGGAACAGCTAGCTACGAGCAGTACTTC.

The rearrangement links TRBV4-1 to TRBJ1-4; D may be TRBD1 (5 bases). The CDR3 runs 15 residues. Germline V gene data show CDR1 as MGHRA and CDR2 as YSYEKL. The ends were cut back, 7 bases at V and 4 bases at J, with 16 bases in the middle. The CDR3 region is CASTLFGGVNEKLFF. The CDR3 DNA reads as TGCGCCAGCACCCTCTTCGGGGGAGTTAATGAAAAACTGTTTTTT.

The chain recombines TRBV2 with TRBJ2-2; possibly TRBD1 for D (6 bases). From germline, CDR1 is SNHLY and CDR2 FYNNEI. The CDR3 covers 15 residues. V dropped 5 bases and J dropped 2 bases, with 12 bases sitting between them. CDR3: CASSPTTGNTGELFF. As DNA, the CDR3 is TGTGCCAGCAGTCCGACGACAGGTAACACCGGGGAGCTGTTTTTT.

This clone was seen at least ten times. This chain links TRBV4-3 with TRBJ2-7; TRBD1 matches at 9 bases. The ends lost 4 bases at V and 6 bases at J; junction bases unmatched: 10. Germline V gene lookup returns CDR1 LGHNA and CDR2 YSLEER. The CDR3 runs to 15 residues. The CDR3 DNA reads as TGCGCCAGCAGCCCTGTACAGGGGGCTAAGGTCGAGCAGTACTTC. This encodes CASSPVQGAKVEQYF.

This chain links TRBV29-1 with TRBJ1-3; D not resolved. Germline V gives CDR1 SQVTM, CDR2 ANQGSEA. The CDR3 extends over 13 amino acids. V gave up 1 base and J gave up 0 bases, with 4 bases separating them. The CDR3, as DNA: TGCAGCGTTGAAGGGAGCTCTGGAAACACCATATATTTT. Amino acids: CSVEGSSGNTIYF.

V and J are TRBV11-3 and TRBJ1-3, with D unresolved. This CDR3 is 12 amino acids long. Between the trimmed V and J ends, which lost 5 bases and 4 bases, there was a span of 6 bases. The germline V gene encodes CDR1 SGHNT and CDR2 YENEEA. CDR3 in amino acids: CASSQNGNTIYF. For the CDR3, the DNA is TGTGCCAGCAGCCAAAACGGAAACACCATATATTTT.

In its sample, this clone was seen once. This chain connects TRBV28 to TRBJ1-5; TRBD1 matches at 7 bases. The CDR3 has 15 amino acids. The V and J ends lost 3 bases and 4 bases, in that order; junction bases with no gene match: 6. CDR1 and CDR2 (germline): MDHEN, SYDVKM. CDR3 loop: CASSFSGTVNQPQHF. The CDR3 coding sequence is TGTGCCAGCAGTTTCAGCGGGACAGTGAATCAGCCCCAGCATTTT.

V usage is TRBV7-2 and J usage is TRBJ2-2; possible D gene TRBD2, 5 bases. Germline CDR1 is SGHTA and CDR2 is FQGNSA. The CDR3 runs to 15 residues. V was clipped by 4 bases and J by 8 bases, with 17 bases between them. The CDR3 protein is CASSSDLLVSGELFF. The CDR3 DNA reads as TGTGCCAGCAGCTCAGACTTACTAGTGTCTGGGGAGCTGTTTTTT.

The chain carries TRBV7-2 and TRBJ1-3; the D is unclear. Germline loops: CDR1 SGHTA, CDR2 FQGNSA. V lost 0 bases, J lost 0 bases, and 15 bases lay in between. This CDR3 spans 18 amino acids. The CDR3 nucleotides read TGTGCCAGCAGCTTAGCGCTAATGGGCGGAAACTCTGGAAACACCATATATTTT. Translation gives CASSLALMGGNSGNTIYF.

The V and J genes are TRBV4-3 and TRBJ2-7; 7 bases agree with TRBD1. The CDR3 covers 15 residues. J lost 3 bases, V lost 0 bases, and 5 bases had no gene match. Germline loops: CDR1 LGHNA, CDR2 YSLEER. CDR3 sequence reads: CASSQDPGGYYEQYF. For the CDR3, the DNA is TGCGCCAGCAGCCAAGACCCAGGGGGATACTACGAGCAGTACTTC.

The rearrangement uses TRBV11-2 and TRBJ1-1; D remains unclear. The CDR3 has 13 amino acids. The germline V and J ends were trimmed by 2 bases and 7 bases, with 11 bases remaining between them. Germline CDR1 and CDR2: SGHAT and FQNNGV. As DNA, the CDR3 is TGTGCCAGCAGCTTAAACAGCGGGAGTGAAGCTTTCTTT. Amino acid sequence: CASSLNSGSEAFF.

The CDR3 region is CASGFQGTHEQYF. The CDR3 region has the DNA TGCGCCAGCGGTTTTCAAGGAACCCACGAGCAGTACTTC. The chain recombines TRBV23-1 with TRBJ2-7; D unresolved. TRBV23-1 counts as an open reading frame of uncertain function. V was shortened by 8 bases and J by 5 bases, with 16 bases between the two germline ends. This CDR3 is 13 amino acids long.